This is a list of T cell receptor beta chains from one sample in a study of cytomegalovirus exposure and HLA in healthy donors. The assay was immunoSEQ multiplex PCR, and TCRdb's table has in-frame clones only and misses some. The sample totals roughly 200,000 clones. Input material: PBMCs. Receptors were obtained from a girl aged 2 to 9 in good health and CMV-seropositive. The CDR3 runs from the conserved cysteine through the conserved F or W. A D gene is named only where the DNA matches it firmly.

cdr3_aa cdr3_nt j_call v_call d_call
CASSQGPSGSYNEQFF TGCGCCAGCAGCCAAGGTCCTAGCGGTTCTTACAATGAGCAGTTCTTC TRBJ2-1 TRBV4-1 TRBD2
CASRGNRGPDTEAFF TGTGCCAGCAGAGGAAACAGGGGGCCAGATACTGAAGCTTTCTTT TRBJ1-1 TRBV7-2 TRBD1
CASSLTGGENSPLHF TGTGCCAGCAGCCTAACAGGGGGAGAGAACTCACCCCTCCACTTT TRBJ1-6 TRBV27 TRBD1
CASSFAGANVLTF TGTGCCAGCAGTTTCGCTGGGGCCAACGTCCTGACTTTC TRBJ2-6 TRBV27 NA
CASSPLGQLNTEAFF TGCGCCAGCAGCCCTCTCGGACAGCTGAACACTGAAGCTTTCTTT TRBJ1-1 TRBV4-1 NA
CASSWRRPNEKLFF TGTGCCAGCAGCTGGAGGAGACCTAATGAAAAACTGTTTTTT TRBJ1-4 TRBV11-2 NA
CATSRDPGGNTEAFF TGTGCCACCAGCAGAGATCCGGGAGGGAACACTGAAGCTTTCTTT TRBJ1-1 TRBV15 NA
CSVGGPEGYTF TGCAGCGTTGGGGGCCCGGAAGGCTACACCTTC TRBJ1-2 TRBV29-1 NA
CASSEYRDYGYTF TGTGCCAGCAGTGAATACAGGGACTATGGCTACACCTTC TRBJ1-2 TRBV2 NA
CASSSYQGFGNQPQHF TGTGCCAGCAGTTCCTACCAGGGGTTTGGGAATCAGCCCCAGCATTTT TRBJ1-5 TRBV27 NA